This passage covers 9 T cell receptor beta chains from one sample sequenced in a study of human T cells and chemical hapten exposure. In TCRdb, the RACE reads were re-called with MiXCR into one record per CDR3 protein. The data contain some 93,000 distinct CDR3 sequences, about 8.6% of them singletons. Regarding time point: healthy volunteer bleed at 2 weeks. The authors' total RNA extraction used unfractionated whole blood. Sequenced material: whole blood. The receptors shown here come from a female donor in good health. Some clones in this sample may be carry-over from other donors' samples.

V is TRBV11-2 and J is TRBJ2-3, with D maybe TRBD1 (6 bases). V lost 7 bases and J lost 1, with 18 bases in between. Germline V gives CDR1 SGHAT, CDR2 FQNNGV. This CDR3 is built from 16 residues. CDR3: CASTSIQGRGTDTQYF. The CDR3 DNA sequence: TGTGCCAGCACCTCTATACAGGGACGGGGCACAGATACGCAGTATTTT.

A few counts support this clonotype. V gene TRBV12-3 or TRBV12-4 combines with J gene TRBJ1-4; D uncertain. V lost 2 bases and J 5 bases, leaving 9 bases between the germline ends. This CDR3 has 14 amino acids. CDR3 coding DNA: TGTGCCAGCAGTTTAAGGGCAGTAAATGAAAAACTGTTTTTT. This codes for CASSLRAVNEKLFF.

The V call is TRBV7-2, the J call TRBJ1-3; TRBD1 matches at 7 bases. Trimming removed 6 bases from V and 0 bases from J; junction bases left unmatched: 5. Germline V gene lookup returns CDR1 SGHTA and CDR2 FQGNSA. This CDR3 is 15 amino acids long. CDR3 DNA sequence: TGTGCCAGCAGGCGGACAGGCAGCTCTGGAAACACCATATATTTT. Protein product: CASRRTGSSGNTIYF.

This clonotype was seen ten or more times. This CDR3 reads CASSIYREKNEQFF. In DNA, the CDR3 is TGTGCCAGCAGCATCTACCGGGAGAAAAATGAGCAGTTCTTC. J is TRBJ2-1 and V is TRBV27; tentatively, D is TRBD2 (6 bases). CDR1 and CDR2 from the germline V gene are MNHEY and SMNVEV (reference sequence). Trimming stripped 6 bases from V and 7 bases from J, with 16 bases between. CDR3 size: 14 residues.

The V and J genes are TRBV7-3 and TRBJ1-6, with TRBD1 identical over 8 bases. Germline trimming cut 5 bases from V and 7 bases from J; bases unmatched to any gene: 7. Germline V lookup: CDR1 SGHTA, CDR2 FQGTGA. The CDR3 is 15 amino acids. The CDR3 reads CASSLTGATNSPLHF. CDR3 in DNA: TGTGCCAGCAGCCTGACAGGGGCGACGAATTCACCCCTCCACTTT.

This clonotype has just a few counts. This rearrangement joins TRBV7-9 to TRBJ2-7, with TRBD2 identical over 7 bases. CDR3 length: 14 residues. Trimming at V came to 8 bases and at J to 0 bases, leaving 7 bases not matched to a gene. Germline V CDR1 and CDR2: SEHNR, FQNEAQ (reference sequence). The DNA for the CDR3 is TGTGCCAGCGATCGCGGGGGTATCTCCTACGAGCAGTACTTC. Translating it yields CASDRGGISYEQYF.

This clonotype was detected ten times or more. The V gene is TRBV7-9, the J gene TRBJ2-1; 7 positions match TRBD2. Germline lookup yields CDR1 SEHNR and CDR2 FQNEAQ (reference sequence). J lost 3 bases, V lost 4 bases, and 3 bases had no gene match. The CDR3 has 14 residues. CDR3 residues: CASSSGLNYNEQFF. DNA for the CDR3: TGTGCCAGCAGCTCGGGACTAAACTACAATGAGCAGTTCTTC.

This clonotype appeared a few times. The rearrangement uses TRBV27 and TRBJ2-2; D is unclear. V was shortened by 7 bases and J by 0 bases, with 9 bases between the two germline ends. The CDR3 covers 14 residues. Looked up from germline, CDR1 is MNHEY and CDR2 is SMNVEV (reference sequence). CDR3 DNA: TGTGCCAGCATGGGCAGCGCGAACACCGGGGAGCTGTTTTTT. It codes for CASMGSANTGELFF.

V and J are TRBV29-1 and TRBJ1-1; a possible D gene is TRBD1 (5 bases). Trimming shortened V by 7 bases and J by 7 bases, and 7 bases separated the two germline ends. The germline V gene has CDR1 SQVTM and CDR2 ANQGSEA. The CDR3 consists of 9 residues. CDR3 sequence (DNA): TGCAGCGGGGGCCGTGAAGCTTTCTTT. Amino acids: CSGGREAFF.